This T cell receptor beta chain was recovered during a study of PD-1 blockade in mismatch repair-deficient tumors. Overall study: Enrolled about 2013-2016, patients had progressing, pretreated mismatch repair-deficient cancers of about a dozen types.

Clones were read by immunoSEQ multiplex PCR, and TCRdb kept only the in-frame ones, dropping some. The sample consists of roughly 110,000 clones, about 83% of them appearing once. A few pembrolizumab responders had their TCRs sequenced. The sample was peripheral blood, taken approximately 14 months after starting pembrolizumab. The TCR was taken from an adult with mismatch repair-deficient cancer.

The CDR3 region is CASSQSPGGGEAFF. DNA for the CDR3: TGTGCCAGCAGCCAATCGCCCGGGGGCGGGGAAGCTTTCTTT. The chain recombines TRBV16 with TRBJ1-1, with D possibly matching TRBD1 (6 bases). This CDR3 spans 14 amino acids. Germline V lookup: CDR1 KGHSY, CDR2 FQNENV. V lost 0 bases to trimming and J lost 8 bases, with 13 bases between them.